This T cell receptor beta chain is from a study of T cells in Graves' hyperthyroidism and ophthalmopathy. This clonotype was picked up many times. Amplification targeted TCR beta CDR3 regions from RNA transcripts. The TCR CDR3 was amplified in a first-round RT-PCR using the HTBI primer set. TCRdb processed the multiplex PCR reads anew with MiXCR; each CDR3 protein has one entry. The sample holds 400,000 to 600,000 distinct CDR3 sequences, roughly 16% seen once. It was uncontrolled infection, other autoimmune disease, pregnancy or lactation that excluded patients. The CDR3 consists of 14 residues. V shed 4 bases, J shed 4 bases, and the junction held 4 bases outside the gene matches. Germline CDR1 and CDR2: SGHTA and FQGNSA.

The specimen sequenced was blood. The clonotype originates from a woman in her thirties with Graves' ophthalmopathy. The chain employs TRBV7-2 and TRBJ2-3, with 8 bases matching TRBD2. As DNA, the CDR3 is TGTGCCAGCAGCTATCTAGCGGGTGCAGATACGCAGTATTTT. Translated, it gives CASSYLAGADTQYF.